The present T cell receptor beta chain was sequenced within a study of OX40 agonist ivuxolimab in advanced cancers. About the study as a whole: Ivuxolimab, which targeted the costimulatory receptor OX40 (CD134), was an agonistic, fully human IgG2 monoclonal antibody. Of the roughly 50 dose-escalation patients, hepatocellular carcinoma was present in about 19, melanoma in around 15, renal cell carcinoma in 9 and head and neck cancer in 9. The paper covers the monotherapy dose-escalation part of the phase I ivuxolimab trial, which included N ≈ 50 patients. Peripheral TCRbeta sequencing aimed to test whether ivuxolimab altered TCR sequence diversity and caused clonal T-cell expansion. Intravenous ivuxolimab was administered to patients every 2 weeks at six dose levels: 0.01, 0.1, 0.3, 1.5, 3 and 10 mg/kg. Prior anti-PD-1, anti-PD-L1 or anti-CTLA-4 therapy was permitted, and 35% to 40% of dose-escalation patients had received checkpoint inhibitors. Partial responses were achieved by three dose-escalation patients, of whom one had hepatocellular carcinoma and two had cutaneous melanoma. A male proportion of 82.7% and a mean age of 60 years, ranging from 23 to 79, were recorded for the dose-escalation cohort. Overall study outcomes, separate from this receptor: After ivuxolimab, more expanded clones were found on average in CD8+ T cells than in CD4+ T cells. Low levels of normalized T-cell clonal expansion were also seen in some patients who did not respond. In partial responders in the 0.1-3.0 mg/kg groups, normalized peripheral clonal expansion was found to be among the lowest, especially among CD8+ T cells. At doses of 0.1 to 3.0 mg/kg, clonal expansion of both CD4+ and CD8+ T cells in blood was seen between baseline and week 6. The antigen specificity of the clonally expanded peripheral T cells was not determined.

The trial excluded patients who had a history of autoimmune disease or were on systemic immunosuppression. Peripheral blood for TCR sequencing was collected from all dose cohorts at baseline, on cycle 4 day 1, and on cycle 7 day 1. The samples were taken from a phase I, first-in-human, multicenter, open-label dose-escalation trial of ivuxolimab. Adults with locally advanced or metastatic melanoma, renal cell, hepatocellular, or head and neck squamous cell carcinoma were enrolled in the trial. CD4+ and CD8+ T cells were sorted separately from peripheral blood before TCR sequencing. For sequencing of the TCRbeta CDR3 region, genomic DNA was extracted from the sorted cells. TCRbeta CDR3 regions were sequenced using the immunoSEQ Assay. TCRdb's version of the immuneACCESS table is confined to in-frame rearrangements and falls short of the full clone set. An unresolved V gene accounts for under half of the shortfall where checked; the remainder is of unknown origin. Recorded for this sample are 55,000 to 90,000 clones; roughly 88% of them occurred a single time. The top ten clonotypes cover under 3% of the sample.

Concerning this clone: Its specific antigen is unknown. Within one base of it there is no much larger clone, and no base qualities were kept.

CDR1 and CDR2 are drawn from the germline V gene: MDHEN, SYDVKM. Including the terminal cysteine and phenylalanine, the CDR3 comprises 15 residues. Only the CDR3 part of the read is kept: 45 bases, read in frame from the first base. V is shortened by 3 bases, J by 2 bases, and the region joining them spans 11 bases. This TCR was recovered from an adult with an advanced solid tumor such as melanoma, head and neck, liver or kidney cancer. The sequence joins TRBV28 to TRBJ1-5; no confident D gene assignment can be made. The sample here was CD4+ or CD8+ T cells sorted from blood, taken in a trial of the OX40 agonist ivuxolimab. The CDR3 corresponds to CASSFSLGGNQPQHF. The DNA sequence follows: TGTGCCAGCAGTTTCTCCCTTGGAGGCAATCAGCCCCAGCATTTT.